This TCR beta chain was recorded in a study of cytomegalovirus exposure and HLA in healthy donors. About this clone: As yet, its antigen is unknown. At the DNA level, this CDR3 is encoded by other sequences in the same sample as well.

Germline V gene lookup returns CDR1 SGHNT and CDR2 YENEEA. V lost 1 base, J lost 4 bases, and 8 bases lay in between. CDR3 length equals 13 residues. General study results and limits: A prior analysis recorded that most TCR beta V segments were productive about 87% or about 30% of the time. A later analysis found that most CMV-associated TCR beta chains appeared HLA-restricted.

With 60 Vbeta and 13 Jbeta primers, the PCR was carried out. Profiled with immunoSEQ multiplex PCR; TCRdb holds only in-frame clones, not every one. This table has about 160,000 clones, 65% to 70% appearing once. Source material: PBMCs. This chain joins TRBV11-3 and TRBJ2-7; D possibly corresponds to TRBD2 (5 bases). The clonotype was recovered from a woman under 30 in good health and CMV-seropositive. CDR3 protein: CASSLGGSYEQYF. The DNA for the CDR3 is TGTGCCAGCAGCTTAGGAGGGTCGTACGAGCAGTACTTC. Looking up the rest from reference TRBV11-3 and TRBJ2-7 gives the full variable domain: EAGVVQSPRYKIIEKKQPVAFWCNPISGHNTLYWYLQNLGQGPELLIRYENEEAVDDSQLPKDRFSAERLKGVDSTLKIQPAELGDSAVYLCASSLGGSYEQYFGPGTRLTVT.